This paragraph reports one T cell receptor (beta chain). Its antigen is unknown. These data belong to a study of T-cell memory formation after mild COVID-19. TCRdb called the 5' RACE reads again in MiXCR, with one record for every CDR3 protein. The sample lists approximately 54,000 distinct CDR3 sequences, around 12% occurring once. The CDR3 runs 13 residues. The germline V and J ends were trimmed by 1 base and 10 bases, with 12 bases remaining between them. The V gene's germline CDR1 is MGHRA and CDR2 YSYEKL. Regarding the study as a whole: Contracting CD4+ clones were located mainly in CM and EM, and CD8+ clones in EMRA.

This TCR was recovered from a man aged 18 to 30 who had mild COVID-19 (a few samples of this study predate the infection). Cell type and time point are not known. V usage is TRBV4-1 and J usage is TRBJ2-3; D not certain. Sequencing input: PBMCs or a T cell subset sorted from them (not recorded which). CDR3 sequence: CASSQVPGGAQYF. The CDR3 nucleotides read TGCGCCAGCAGCCAAGTGCCCGGTGGTGCGCAGTATTTT.